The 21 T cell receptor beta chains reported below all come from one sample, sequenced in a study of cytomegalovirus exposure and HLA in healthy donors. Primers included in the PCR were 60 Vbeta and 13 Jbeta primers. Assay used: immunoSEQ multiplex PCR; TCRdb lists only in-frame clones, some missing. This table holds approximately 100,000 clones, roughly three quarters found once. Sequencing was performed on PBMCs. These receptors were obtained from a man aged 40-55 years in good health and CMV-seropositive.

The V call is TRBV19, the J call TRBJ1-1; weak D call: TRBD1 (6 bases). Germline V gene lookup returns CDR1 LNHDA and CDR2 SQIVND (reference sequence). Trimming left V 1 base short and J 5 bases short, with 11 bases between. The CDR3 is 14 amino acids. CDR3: CASSIGQGSTEAFF. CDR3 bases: TGTGCCAGTAGTATAGGGCAGGGGTCGACTGAAGCTTTCTTT.

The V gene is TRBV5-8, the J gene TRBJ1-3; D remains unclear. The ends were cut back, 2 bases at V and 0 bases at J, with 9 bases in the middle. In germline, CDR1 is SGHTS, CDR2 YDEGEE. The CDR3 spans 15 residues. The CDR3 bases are TGTGCCAGCAGCTTAAACTCCCGCTCTGGAAACACCATATATTTT. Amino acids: CASSLNSRSGNTIYF.

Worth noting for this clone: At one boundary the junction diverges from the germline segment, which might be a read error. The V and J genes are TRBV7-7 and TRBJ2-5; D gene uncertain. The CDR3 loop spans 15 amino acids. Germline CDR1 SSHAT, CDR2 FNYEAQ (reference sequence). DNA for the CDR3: TGTGCTAGCAGCTTGGGTGAACTGGCGGTAGAGACCCAGTACTTC. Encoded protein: CASSLGELAVETQYF.

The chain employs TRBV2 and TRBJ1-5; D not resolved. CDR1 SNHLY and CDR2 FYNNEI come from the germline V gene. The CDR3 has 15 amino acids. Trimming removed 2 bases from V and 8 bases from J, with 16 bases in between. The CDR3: CASSETSSQREPQHF. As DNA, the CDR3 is TGTGCCAGCAGTGAAACGTCAAGCCAGAGGGAGCCCCAGCATTTT. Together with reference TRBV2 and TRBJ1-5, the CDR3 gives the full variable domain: EPEVTQTPSHQVTQMGQEVILRCVPISNHLYFYWYRQILGQKVEFLVSFYNNEISEKSEIFDDQFSVERPDGSNFTLKIRSTKLEDSAMYFCASSETSSQREPQHFGDGTRLSIL.

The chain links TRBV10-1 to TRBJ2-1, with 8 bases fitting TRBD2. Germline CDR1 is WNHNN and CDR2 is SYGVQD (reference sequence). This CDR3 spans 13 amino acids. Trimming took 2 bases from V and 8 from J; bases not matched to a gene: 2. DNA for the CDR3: TGCGCCAGCAGTGAGGCCGGGGGGGATGAGCAGTTCTTC. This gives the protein CASSEAGGDEQFF.

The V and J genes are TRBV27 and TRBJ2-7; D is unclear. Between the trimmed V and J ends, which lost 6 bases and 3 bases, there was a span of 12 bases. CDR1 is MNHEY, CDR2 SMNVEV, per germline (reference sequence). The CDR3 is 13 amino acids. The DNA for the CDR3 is TGTGCCAGCAGCCCAGGAGTGGACTACGAGCAGTACGTC. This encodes CASSPGVDYEQYV.

DNA for the CDR3: TGCAGCGTCGGACAGTCCTACGAGCAGTACTTC. Its protein is CSVGQSYEQYF. The rearrangement uses TRBV29-1 and TRBJ2-7; D might be TRBD1 (6 bases). V lost 6 bases and J lost 1, with 7 bases in between. CDR1 is SQVTM and CDR2 is ANQGSEA in the germline V gene. The CDR3 has 11 amino acids.

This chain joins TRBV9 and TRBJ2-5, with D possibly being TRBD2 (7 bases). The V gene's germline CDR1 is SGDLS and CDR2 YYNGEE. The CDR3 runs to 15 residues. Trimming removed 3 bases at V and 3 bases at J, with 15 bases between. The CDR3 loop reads CASSAPRGAEETQYF. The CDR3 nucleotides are TGTGCCAGCAGCGCGCCCCGGGGGGCTGAAGAGACCCAGTACTTC.

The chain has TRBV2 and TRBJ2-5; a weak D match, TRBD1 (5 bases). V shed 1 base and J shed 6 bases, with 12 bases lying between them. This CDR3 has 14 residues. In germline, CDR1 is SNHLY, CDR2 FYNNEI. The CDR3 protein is CASSEGAGRKTQYF. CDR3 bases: TGTGCCAGCAGTGAAGGGGCAGGGCGAAAGACCCAGTACTTC.

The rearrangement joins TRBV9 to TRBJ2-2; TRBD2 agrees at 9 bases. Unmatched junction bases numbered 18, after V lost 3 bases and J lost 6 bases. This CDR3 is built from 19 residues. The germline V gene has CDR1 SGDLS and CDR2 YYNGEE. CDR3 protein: CASSDDIAGVIEGSGELFF. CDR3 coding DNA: TGTGCCAGCAGCGATGATATAGCGGGAGTTATAGAAGGATCCGGGGAGCTGTTTTTT.

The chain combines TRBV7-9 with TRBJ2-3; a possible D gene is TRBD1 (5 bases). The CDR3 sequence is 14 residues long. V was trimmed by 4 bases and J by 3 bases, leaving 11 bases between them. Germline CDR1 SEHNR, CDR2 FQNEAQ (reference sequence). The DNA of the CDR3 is TGTGCCAGCAGCTCGGTGCAGGGAACAGATACGCAGTATTTT. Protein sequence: CASSSVQGTDTQYF.

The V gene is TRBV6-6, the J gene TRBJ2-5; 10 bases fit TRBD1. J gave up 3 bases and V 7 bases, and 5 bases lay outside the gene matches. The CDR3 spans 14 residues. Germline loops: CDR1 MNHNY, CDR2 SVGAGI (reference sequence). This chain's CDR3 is CASTRQGAEETQYF. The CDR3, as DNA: TGTGCCAGCACCAGACAGGGGGCAGAAGAGACCCAGTACTTC.

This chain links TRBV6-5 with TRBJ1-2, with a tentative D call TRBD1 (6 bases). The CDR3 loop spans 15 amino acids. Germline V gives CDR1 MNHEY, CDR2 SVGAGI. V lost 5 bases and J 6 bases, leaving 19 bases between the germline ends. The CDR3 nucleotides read TGTGCCAGCAGTAGTACGGGACAAATAGGGGATGGCTACACCTTC. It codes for CASSSTGQIGDGYTF.

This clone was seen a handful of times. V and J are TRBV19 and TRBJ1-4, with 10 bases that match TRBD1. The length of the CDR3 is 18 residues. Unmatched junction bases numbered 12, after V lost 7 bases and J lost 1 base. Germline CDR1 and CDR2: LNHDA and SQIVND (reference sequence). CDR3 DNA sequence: TGTGCCAGTATGAGACAGGGGGCGACGGGAGGAACTAATGAAAAACTGTTTTTT. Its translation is CASMRQGATGGTNEKLFF.

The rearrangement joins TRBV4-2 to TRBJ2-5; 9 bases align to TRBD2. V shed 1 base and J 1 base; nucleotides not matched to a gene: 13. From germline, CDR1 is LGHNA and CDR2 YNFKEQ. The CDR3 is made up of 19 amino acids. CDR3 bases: TGTGCCAGCAGCCAAGGGTCTGTAATCGCGGGAGGGATCCAAGAGACCCAGTACTTC. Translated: CASSQGSVIAGGIQETQYF.

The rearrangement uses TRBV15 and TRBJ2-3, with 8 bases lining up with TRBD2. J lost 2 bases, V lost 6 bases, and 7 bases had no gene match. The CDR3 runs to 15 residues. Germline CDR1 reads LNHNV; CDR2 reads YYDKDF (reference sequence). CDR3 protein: CATRPGLGDTDTQYF. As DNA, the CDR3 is TGTGCCACCAGACCGGGACTAGGCGACACAGATACGCAGTATTTT.

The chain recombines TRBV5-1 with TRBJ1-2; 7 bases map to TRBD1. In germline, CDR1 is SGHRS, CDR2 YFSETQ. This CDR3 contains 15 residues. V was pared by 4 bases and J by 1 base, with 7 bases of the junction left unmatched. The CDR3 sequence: CASSGARGRNYGYTF. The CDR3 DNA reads TGCGCCAGCAGCGGGGCTAGGGGGCGTAACTATGGCTACACCTTC.

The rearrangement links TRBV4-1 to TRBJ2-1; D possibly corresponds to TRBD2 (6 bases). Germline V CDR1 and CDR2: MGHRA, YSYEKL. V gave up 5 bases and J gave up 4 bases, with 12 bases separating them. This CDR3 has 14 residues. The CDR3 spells CASSDSSGYNEQFF. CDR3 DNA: TGCGCCAGCAGCGACAGTAGCGGATACAATGAGCAGTTCTTC.

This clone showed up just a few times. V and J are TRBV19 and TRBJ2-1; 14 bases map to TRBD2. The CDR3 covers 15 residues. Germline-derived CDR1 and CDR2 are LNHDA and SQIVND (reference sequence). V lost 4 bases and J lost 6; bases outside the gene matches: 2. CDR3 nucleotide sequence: TGTGCCAGTAGTAAAGGACTAGCGGGAGGCAATGAGCAGTTCTTC. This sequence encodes CASSKGLAGGNEQFF. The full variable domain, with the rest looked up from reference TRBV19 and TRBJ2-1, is DGGITQSPKYLFRKEGQNVTLSCEQNLNHDAMYWYRQDPGQGLRLIYYSQIVNDFQKGDIAEGYSVSREKKESFPLTVTSAQKNPTAFYLCASSKGLAGGNEQFFGPGTRLTVL.

The CDR3 here is CSGLSGRASETQYF. The CDR3 nucleotides are TGCAGCGGTCTTAGCGGGAGGGCCTCGGAGACCCAGTACTTC. The gene calls are TRBV29-1 and TRBJ2-5, with 11 positions matching TRBD2. J lost 5 bases, V lost 7 bases, and 9 bases had no gene match. This CDR3 is built from 14 residues. In germline, CDR1 is SQVTM, CDR2 ANQGSEA.

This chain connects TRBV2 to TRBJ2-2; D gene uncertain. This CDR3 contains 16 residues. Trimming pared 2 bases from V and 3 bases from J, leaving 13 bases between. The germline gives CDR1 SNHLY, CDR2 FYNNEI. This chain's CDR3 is CASSETRLLYTGELFF. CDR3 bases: TGTGCCAGCAGTGAAACTCGTCTGCTATACACCGGGGAGCTGTTTTTT. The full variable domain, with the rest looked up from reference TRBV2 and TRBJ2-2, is EPEVTQTPSHQVTQMGQEVILRCVPISNHLYFYWYRQILGQKVEFLVSFYNNEISEKSEIFDDQFSVERPDGSNFTLKIRSTKLEDSAMYFCASSETRLLYTGELFFGEGSRLTVL.